Shown below are 8 T cell receptor beta chains from a single sample sequenced in a study of cytomegalovirus exposure and HLA in healthy donors (dated by TCRdb to about 2017). Library creation used the immunoSEQ multiplex PCR assay. Entries here come from immuneACCESS through TCRdb and include only in-frame sequences with V and J called. Some clones fail to appear in such tables; in the studies checked, an unresolved V gene covers under half of the shortfall, and the cause of the remainder is unknown. Within this sample are some 180,000 clones, with around 86% of them counted one time only. The biggest ten clones account for around 7.2% of the sample. Sequenced material: PBMCs. The source of these receptors is a man aged 30 to 45 in good health and CMV-seropositive.

The V call is TRBV14, the J call TRBJ2-3, with D tentatively TRBD2 (6 bases). The germline gives CDR1 SGHDN, CDR2 FVKESK. The CDR3 is made up of 13 amino acids. V was trimmed by 0 bases and J by 8 bases, leaving 9 bases between them. The CDR3 protein is CASSQDRRGTQYF. In DNA, the CDR3 is TGTGCCAGCAGCCAAGATAGGCGGGGTACGCAGTATTTT.

The rearrangement links TRBV2 to TRBJ1-4; D is uncertain. Germline V gives CDR1 SNHLY, CDR2 FYNNEI. Trimming shortened V by 6 bases and J by 2 bases, and 10 bases separated the two germline ends. The CDR3 loop spans 14 amino acids. Here the CDR3 reads CASRAERTNEKLFF. The DNA for the CDR3 is TGTGCCAGCAGGGCTGAGAGGACTAATGAAAAACTGTTTTTT.

The rearrangement uses TRBV6-6 and TRBJ1-2, with D possibly matching TRBD1 (5 bases). The ends were cut back, 6 bases at V and 0 bases at J, with 11 bases in the middle. Germline CDR1 MNHNY, CDR2 SVGAGI (reference sequence). This CDR3 has 14 residues. The CDR3, as DNA: TGTGCCAGCAGCGCCGAGGGACCTAACTATGGCTACACCTTC. The encoded protein is CASSAEGPNYGYTF.

This clone was found a few times. The V call is TRBV11-2, the J call TRBJ2-2; a weak D match, TRBD2 (5 bases). This CDR3 contains 17 residues. CDR1 is SGHAT and CDR2 is FQNNGV in the germline V gene. The V and J ends lost 1 base and 5 bases respectively, with 17 bases between them. CDR3 protein: CASSLGWERPRTGELFF. The CDR3 region has the DNA TGTGCCAGCAGCTTAGGATGGGAGCGTCCGCGAACCGGGGAGCTGTTTTTT.

The V gene is TRBV5-1, the J gene TRBJ1-4; possibly TRBD1 for D (6 bases). The germline V gene encodes CDR1 SGHRS and CDR2 YFSETQ. There are 14 residues in the CDR3. V was cut by 0 bases and J by 4 bases, with 7 bases left in between. CDR3 DNA: TGCGCCAGCAGCTTGGGACAGGTTAATGAAAAACTGTTTTTT. Translating gives CASSLGQVNEKLFF. Supplemented by reference TRBV5-1 and TRBJ1-4, the full variable domain reads KAGVTQTPRYLIKTRGQQVTLSCSPISGHRSVSWYQQTPGQGLQFLFEYFSETQRNKGNFPGRFSGRQFSNSRSEMNVSTLELGDSALYLCASSLGQVNEKLFFGSGTQLSVL.

This sequence joins TRBV29-1 and TRBJ2-7; 12 bases match TRBD2. The CDR3 is 14 amino acids. CDR1 SQVTM and CDR2 ANQGSEA come from the germline V gene. V gave up 6 bases and J gave up 7 bases; unmatched junction bases: 10. CDR3 nucleotide sequence: TGCAGCGTAGACCTAGCGGGAGGGCCGGGAGAGCAGTACTTC. Protein: CSVDLAGGPGEQYF.

The chain carries TRBV15 and TRBJ1-1, with TRBD1 as a possible D gene (5 bases). There are 19 residues in the CDR3. Germline V gene lookup returns CDR1 LNHNV and CDR2 YYDKDF (reference sequence). Trimming left V 4 bases short and J 3 bases short, with 27 bases between. CDR3 in amino acids: CATSTSLPRERSSDTEAFF. The CDR3 nucleotides read TGTGCCACCAGCACCTCTCTCCCCAGGGAAAGGTCGTCGGACACTGAAGCTTTCTTT.

Worth noting for this clone: Other DNA sequences in the same sample also yield this CDR3. The chain has TRBV7-7 and TRBJ1-1; D remains ambiguous. Trimming removed 5 bases from V and 0 bases from J, with 7 bases in between. This CDR3 has 13 amino acids. The V gene's germline CDR1 is SSHAT and CDR2 FNYEAQ (reference sequence). The CDR3 DNA follows: TGTGCCAGCAGCCTCGAGATGAACACTGAAGCTTTCTTT. Translating gives CASSLEMNTEAFF.